This TCR beta chain appears in the sequencing data of a study of blood T cell repertoires in COVID-19. The protocol was immunoSEQ multiplex PCR, while the TCRdb copy is restricted to in-frame clones and leaves out a portion. The table has a few hundred thousand clones, approximately 90% seen once; the top ten hold 5.5% to 8.5%. This clone was detected once. Germline values: CDR1 MNHEY, CDR2 SVGAGI. This CDR3 has 15 amino acids. Trimming left V 2 bases short and J 3 bases short, with 8 bases between. The sequenced material came from peripheral blood. The clonotype originates from a woman aged 25 to 39 who had recovered from COVID-19. The genes are TRBV6-5 and TRBJ2-6; D gene unclear. The CDR3 DNA reads as TGTGCCAGCAGTTACGAGGTGATTGGGGCCAACGTCCTGACTTTC. This codes for CASSYEVIGANVLTF.